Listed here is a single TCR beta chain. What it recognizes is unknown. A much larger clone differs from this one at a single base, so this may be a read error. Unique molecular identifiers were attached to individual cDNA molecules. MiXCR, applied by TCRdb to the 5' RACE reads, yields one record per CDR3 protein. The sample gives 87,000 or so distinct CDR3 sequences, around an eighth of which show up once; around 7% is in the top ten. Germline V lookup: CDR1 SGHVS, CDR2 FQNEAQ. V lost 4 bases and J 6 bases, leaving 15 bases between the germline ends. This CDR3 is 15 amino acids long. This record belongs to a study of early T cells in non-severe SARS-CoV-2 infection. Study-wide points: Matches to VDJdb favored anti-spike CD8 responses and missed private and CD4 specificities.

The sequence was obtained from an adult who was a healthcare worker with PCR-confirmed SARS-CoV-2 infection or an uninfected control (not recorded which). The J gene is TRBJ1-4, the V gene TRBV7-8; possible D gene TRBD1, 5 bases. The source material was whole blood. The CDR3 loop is CASSSTTGPDEKLFF. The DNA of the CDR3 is TGTGCCAGCAGCTCCACGACGGGGCCGGATGAAAAACTGTTTTTT.